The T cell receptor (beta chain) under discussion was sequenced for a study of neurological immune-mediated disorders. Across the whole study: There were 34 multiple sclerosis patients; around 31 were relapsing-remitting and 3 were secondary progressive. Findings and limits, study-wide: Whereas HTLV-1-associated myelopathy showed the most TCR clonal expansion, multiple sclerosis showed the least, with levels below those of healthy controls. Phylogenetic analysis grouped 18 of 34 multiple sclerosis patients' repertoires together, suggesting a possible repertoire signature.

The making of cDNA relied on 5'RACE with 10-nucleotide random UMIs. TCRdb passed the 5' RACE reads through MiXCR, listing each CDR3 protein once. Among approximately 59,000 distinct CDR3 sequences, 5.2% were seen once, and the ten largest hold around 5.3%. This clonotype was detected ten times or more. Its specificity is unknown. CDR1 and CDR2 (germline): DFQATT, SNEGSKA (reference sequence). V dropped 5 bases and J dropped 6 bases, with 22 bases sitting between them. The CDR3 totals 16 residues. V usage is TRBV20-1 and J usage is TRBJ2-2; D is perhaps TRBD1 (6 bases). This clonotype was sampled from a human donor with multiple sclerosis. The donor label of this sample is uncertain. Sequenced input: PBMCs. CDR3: CSALEGDGLKSGELFF. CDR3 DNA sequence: TGCAGTGCTCTTGAGGGGGACGGGCTTAAGTCCGGGGAGCTGTTTTTT.